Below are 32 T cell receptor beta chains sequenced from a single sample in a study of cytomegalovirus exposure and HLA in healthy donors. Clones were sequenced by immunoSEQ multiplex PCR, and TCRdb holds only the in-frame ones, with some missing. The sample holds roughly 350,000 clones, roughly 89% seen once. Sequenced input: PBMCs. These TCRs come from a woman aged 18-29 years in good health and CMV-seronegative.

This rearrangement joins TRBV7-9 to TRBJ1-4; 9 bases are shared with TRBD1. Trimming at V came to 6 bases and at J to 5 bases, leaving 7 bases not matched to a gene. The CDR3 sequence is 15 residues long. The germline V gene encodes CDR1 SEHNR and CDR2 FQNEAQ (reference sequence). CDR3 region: CASSSGGTGNEKLFF. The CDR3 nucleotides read TGTGCCAGCAGTTCTGGGGGGACAGGGAATGAAAAACTGTTTTTT.

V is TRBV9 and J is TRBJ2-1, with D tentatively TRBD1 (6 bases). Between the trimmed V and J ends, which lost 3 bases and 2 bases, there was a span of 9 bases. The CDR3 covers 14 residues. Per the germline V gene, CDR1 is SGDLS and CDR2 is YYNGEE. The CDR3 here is CASSDRDTYNEQFF. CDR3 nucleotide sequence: TGTGCCAGCAGCGACCGGGACACCTACAATGAGCAGTTCTTC.

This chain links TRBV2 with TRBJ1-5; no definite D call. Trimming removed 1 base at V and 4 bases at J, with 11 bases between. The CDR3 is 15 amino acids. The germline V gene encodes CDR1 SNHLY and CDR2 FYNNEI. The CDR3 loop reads CASSEGFLYNQPQHF. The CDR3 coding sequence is TGTGCCAGCAGTGAAGGCTTCCTATATAATCAGCCCCAGCATTTT.

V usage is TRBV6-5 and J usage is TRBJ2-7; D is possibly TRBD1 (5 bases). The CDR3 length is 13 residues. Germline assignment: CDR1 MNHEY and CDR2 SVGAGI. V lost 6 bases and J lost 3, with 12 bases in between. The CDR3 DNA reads TGTGCCAGCAGCCTTTCAGACAGCTACGAGCAGTACTTC. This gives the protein CASSLSDSYEQYF.

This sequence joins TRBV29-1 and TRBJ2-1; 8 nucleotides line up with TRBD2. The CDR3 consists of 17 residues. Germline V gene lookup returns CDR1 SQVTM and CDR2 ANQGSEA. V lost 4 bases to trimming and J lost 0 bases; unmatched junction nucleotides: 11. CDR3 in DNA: TGCAGCGTTGGCGGTAGCGGGATCCTTAGCTCCTACAATGAGCAGTTCTTC. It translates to CSVGGSGILSSYNEQFF.

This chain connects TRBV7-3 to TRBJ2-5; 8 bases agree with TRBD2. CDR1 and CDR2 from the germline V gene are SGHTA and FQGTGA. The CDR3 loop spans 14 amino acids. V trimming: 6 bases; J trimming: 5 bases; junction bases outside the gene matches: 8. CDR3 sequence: CASSTSGLGETQYF. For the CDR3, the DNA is TGTGCCAGCAGTACTAGCGGCTTAGGGGAGACCCAGTACTTC. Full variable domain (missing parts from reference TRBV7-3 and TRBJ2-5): GAGVSQTPSNKVTEKGKYVELRCDPISGHTALYWYRQSLGQGPEFLIYFQGTGAADDSGLPNDRFFAVRPEGSVSTLKIQRTERGDSAVYLCASSTSGLGETQYFGPGTRLLVL.

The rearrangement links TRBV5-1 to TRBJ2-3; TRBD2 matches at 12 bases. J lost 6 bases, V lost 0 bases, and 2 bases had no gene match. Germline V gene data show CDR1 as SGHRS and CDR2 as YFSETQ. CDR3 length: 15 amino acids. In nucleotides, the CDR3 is TGCGCCAGCAGCTTGGCTAGCGGGAGGGTTGATACGCAGTATTTT. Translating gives CASSLASGRVDTQYF. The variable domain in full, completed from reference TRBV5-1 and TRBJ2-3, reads KAGVTQTPRYLIKTRGQQVTLSCSPISGHRSVSWYQQTPGQGLQFLFEYFSETQRNKGNFPGRFSGRQFSNSRSEMNVSTLELGDSALYLCASSLASGRVDTQYFGPGTRLTVL.

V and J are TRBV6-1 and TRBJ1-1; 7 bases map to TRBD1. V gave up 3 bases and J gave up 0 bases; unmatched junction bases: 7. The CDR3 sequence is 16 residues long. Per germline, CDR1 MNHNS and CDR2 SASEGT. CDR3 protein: CASSDGPTGLNTEAFF. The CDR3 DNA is TGTGCCAGCAGTGACGGACCGACAGGGCTGAACACTGAAGCTTTCTTT.

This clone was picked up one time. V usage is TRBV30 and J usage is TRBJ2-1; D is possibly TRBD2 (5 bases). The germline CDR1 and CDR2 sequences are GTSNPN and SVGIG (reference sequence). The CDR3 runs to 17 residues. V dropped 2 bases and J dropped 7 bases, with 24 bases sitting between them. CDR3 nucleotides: TGTGCCTGGAGTCTCCCCGGGGTGAGGGAGAGGAAAAATGAGCAGTTCTTC. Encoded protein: CAWSLPGVRERKNEQFF.

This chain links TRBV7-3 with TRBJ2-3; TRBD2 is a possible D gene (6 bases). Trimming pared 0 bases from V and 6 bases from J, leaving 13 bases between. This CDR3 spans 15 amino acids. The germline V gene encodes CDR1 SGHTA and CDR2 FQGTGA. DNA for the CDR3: TGTGCCAGCAGCTTAACTAGCGCGGGGAGGGATACGCAGTATTTT. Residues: CASSLTSAGRDTQYF.

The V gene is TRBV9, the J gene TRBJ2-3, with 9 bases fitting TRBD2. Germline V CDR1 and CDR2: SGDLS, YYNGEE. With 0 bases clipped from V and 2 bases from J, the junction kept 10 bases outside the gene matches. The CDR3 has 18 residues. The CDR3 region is CASSVDVSGRRDTDTQYF. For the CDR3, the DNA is TGTGCCAGCAGCGTAGATGTCAGCGGGAGGCGAGACACAGATACGCAGTATTTT. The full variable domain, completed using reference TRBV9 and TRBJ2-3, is DSGVTQTPKHLITATGQRVTLRCSPRSGDLSVYWYQQSLDQGLQFLIQYYNGEERAKGNILERFSAQQFPDLHSELNLSSLELGDSALYFCASSVDVSGRRDTDTQYFGPGTRLTVL.

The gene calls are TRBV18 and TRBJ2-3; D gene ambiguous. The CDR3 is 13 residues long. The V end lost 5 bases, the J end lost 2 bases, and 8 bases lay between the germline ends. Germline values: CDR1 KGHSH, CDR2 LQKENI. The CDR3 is CASSNTNTDTQYF. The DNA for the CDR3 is TGTGCCAGCTCAAACACCAACACAGATACGCAGTATTTT.

The CDR3 coding sequence is TGTGCCAGCAGATCACTACTCTCCTACGAGCAGTACTTC. It specifies CASRSLLSYEQYF. The J gene is TRBJ2-7, the V gene TRBV27, with D unclear. Germline CDR1 is MNHEY and CDR2 is SMNVEV (reference sequence). V was pared by 6 bases and J by 0 bases, with 9 bases between. The CDR3 covers 13 residues.

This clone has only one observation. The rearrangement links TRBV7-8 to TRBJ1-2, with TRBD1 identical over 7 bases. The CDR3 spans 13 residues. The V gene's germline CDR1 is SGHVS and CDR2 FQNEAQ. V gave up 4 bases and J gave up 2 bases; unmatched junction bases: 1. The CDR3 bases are TGTGCCAGCAGCTCGGGACAGAACTATGGCTACACCTTC. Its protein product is CASSSGQNYGYTF. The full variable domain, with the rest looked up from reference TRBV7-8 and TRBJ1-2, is GAGVSQSPRYKVAKRGQDVALRCDPISGHVSLFWYQQALGQGPEFLTYFQNEAQLDKSGLPSDRFFAERPEGSVSTLKIQRTQQEDSAVYLCASSSGQNYGYTFGSGTRLTVV.

CDR3 coding DNA: TGTGCCAGCAATGGTGCGGGAGGGCCTTACGAGCAGTACTTC. Its protein product is CASNGAGGPYEQYF. The chain is built from TRBV6-5 and TRBJ2-7, with 9 positions matching TRBD2. In germline, CDR1 is MNHEY, CDR2 SVGAGI. V was pared by 7 bases and J by 4 bases, with 8 bases of the junction left unmatched. The CDR3 covers 14 residues.

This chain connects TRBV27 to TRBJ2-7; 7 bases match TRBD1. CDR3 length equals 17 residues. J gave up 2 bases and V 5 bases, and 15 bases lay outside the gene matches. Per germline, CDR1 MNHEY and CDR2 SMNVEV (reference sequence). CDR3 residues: CASSLTLRDSVPYEQYF. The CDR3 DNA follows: TGTGCCAGCAGTCTAACTCTCCGGGACAGCGTGCCCTACGAGCAGTACTTC.

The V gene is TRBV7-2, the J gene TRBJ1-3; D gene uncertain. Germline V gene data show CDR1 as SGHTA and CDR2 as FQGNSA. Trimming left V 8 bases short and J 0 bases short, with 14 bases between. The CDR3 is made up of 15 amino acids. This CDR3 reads CASYIGPGSGNTIYF. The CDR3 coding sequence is TGTGCCAGCTATATCGGTCCGGGCTCTGGAAACACCATATATTTT.

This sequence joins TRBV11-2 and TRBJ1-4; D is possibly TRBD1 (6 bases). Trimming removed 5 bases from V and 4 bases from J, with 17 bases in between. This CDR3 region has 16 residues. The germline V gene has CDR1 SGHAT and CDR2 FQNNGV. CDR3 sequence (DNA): TGTGCCAGCAGCCCAAGCCCTCAGGGGCTTAATGAAAAACTGTTTTTT. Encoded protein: CASSPSPQGLNEKLFF.

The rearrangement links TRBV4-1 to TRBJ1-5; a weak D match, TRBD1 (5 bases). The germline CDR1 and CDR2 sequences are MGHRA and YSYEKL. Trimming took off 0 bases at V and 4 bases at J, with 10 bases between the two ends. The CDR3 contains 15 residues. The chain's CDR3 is CASSQDRETNQPQHF. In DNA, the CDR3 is TGCGCCAGCAGCCAAGACAGGGAAACTAATCAGCCCCAGCATTTT.

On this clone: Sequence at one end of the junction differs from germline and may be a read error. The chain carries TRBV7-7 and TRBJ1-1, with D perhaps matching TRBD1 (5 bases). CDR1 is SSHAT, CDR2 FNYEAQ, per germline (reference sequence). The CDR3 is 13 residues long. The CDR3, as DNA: TGTGCTAGCAGCTTACAGGAAAACACTGAAGCTTTCTTT. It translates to CASSLQENTEAFF.

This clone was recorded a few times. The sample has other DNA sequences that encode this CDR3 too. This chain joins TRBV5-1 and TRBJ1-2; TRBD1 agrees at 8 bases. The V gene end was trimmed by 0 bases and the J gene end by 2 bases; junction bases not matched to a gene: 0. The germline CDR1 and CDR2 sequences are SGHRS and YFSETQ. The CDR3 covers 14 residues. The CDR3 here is CASSLGQGNYGYTF. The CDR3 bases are TGCGCCAGCAGCTTGGGACAGGGGAACTATGGCTACACCTTC.

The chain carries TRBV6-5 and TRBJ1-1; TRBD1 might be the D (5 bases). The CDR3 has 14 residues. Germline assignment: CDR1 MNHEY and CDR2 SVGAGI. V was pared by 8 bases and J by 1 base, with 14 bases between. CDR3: CASRKGRGNTEAFF. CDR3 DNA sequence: TGTGCCAGCCGGAAGGGGAGGGGGAACACTGAAGCTTTCTTT.

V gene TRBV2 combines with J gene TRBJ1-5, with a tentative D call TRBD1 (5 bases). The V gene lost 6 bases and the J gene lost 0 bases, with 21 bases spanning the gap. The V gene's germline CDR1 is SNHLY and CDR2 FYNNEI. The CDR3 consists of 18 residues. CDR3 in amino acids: CASRSVGLAYYSNQPQHF. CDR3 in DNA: TGTGCCAGCAGGTCGGTGGGACTTGCATATTATAGCAATCAGCCCCAGCATTTT.

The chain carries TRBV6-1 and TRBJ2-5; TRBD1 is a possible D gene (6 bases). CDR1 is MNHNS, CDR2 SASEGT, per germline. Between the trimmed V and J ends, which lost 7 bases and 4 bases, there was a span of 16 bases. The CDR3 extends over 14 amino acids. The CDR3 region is CASTALQGRETQYF. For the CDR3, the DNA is TGTGCCAGCACCGCACTCCAGGGGCGAGAGACCCAGTACTTC.

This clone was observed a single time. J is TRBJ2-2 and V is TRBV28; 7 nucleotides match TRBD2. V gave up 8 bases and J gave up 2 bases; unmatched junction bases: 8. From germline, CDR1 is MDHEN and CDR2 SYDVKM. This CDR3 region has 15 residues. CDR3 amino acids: CASGSGRGNTGELFF. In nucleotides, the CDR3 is TGTGCCAGCGGTTCAGGGAGGGGAAACACCGGGGAGCTGTTTTTT.

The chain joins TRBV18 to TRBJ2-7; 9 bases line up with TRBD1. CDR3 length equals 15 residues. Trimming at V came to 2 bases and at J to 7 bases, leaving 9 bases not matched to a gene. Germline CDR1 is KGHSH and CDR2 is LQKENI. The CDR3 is CASSPGTGGSGEQYF. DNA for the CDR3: TGTGCCAGCTCACCAGGCACAGGGGGCTCGGGTGAGCAGTACTTC.

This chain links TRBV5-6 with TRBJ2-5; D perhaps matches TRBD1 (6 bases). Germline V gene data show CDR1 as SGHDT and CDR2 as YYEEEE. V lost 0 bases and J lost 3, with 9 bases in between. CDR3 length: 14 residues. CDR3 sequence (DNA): TGTGCCAGCAGCTTGGTAACAGGGAAAGAGACCCAGTACTTC. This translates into CASSLVTGKETQYF.

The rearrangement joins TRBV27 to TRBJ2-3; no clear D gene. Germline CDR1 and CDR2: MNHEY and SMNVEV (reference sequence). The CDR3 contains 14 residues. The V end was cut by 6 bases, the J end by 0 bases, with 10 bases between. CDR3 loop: CASSPGKSTDTQYF. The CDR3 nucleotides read TGTGCCAGCAGCCCAGGAAAAAGCACAGATACGCAGTATTTT.

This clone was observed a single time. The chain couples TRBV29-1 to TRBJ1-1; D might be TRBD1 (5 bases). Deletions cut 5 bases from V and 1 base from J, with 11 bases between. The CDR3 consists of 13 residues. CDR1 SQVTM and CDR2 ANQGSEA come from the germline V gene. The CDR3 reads CSVRSGENTEAFF. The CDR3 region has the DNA TGCAGCGTTCGCTCGGGGGAGAACACTGAAGCTTTCTTT.

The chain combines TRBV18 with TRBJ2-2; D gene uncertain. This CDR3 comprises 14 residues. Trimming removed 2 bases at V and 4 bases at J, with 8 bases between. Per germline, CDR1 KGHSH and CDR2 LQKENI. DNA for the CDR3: TGTGCCAGCTCACCAGACATTACCACCGGGGAGCTGTTTTTT. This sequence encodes CASSPDITTGELFF.

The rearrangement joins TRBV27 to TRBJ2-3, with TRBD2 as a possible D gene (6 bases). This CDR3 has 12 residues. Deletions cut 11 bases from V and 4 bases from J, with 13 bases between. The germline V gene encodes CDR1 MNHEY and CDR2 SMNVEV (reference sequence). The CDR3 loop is CAGLAASDTQYF. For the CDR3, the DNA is TGTGCCGGCTTAGCGGCCTCAGATACGCAGTATTTT.

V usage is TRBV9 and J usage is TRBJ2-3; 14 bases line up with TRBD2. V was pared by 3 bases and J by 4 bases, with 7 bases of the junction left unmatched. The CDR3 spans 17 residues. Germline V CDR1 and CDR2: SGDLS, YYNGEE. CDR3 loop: CASSALGTSGSPDTQYF. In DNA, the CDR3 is TGTGCCAGCAGCGCCCTGGGGACTAGCGGGAGCCCAGATACGCAGTATTTT.